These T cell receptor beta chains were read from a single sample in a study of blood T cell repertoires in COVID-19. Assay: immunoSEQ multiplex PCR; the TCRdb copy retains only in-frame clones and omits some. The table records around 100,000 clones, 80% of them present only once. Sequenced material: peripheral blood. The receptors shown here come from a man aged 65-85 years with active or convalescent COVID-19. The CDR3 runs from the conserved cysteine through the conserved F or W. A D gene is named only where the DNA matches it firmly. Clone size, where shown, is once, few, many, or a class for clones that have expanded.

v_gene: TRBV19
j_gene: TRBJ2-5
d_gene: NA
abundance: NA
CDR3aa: CASSISGMGQETQYF
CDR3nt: TGTGCCAGTAGTATATCAGGGATGGGTCAAGAGACCCAGTACTTC

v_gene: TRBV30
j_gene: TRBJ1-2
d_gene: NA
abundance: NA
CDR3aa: CAWSGSYYGYTF
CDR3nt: TGTGCCTGGTCGGGGAGTTACTATGGCTACACCTTC

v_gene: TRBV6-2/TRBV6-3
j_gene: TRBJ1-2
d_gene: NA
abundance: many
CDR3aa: CASSSAGYGYTF
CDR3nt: TGTGCCAGCAGTTCCGCGGGCTATGGCTACACCTTC

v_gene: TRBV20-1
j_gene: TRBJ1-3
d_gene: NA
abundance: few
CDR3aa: CGQGAGNTIYF
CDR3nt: TGCGGTCAGGGTGCTGGAAACACCATATATTTT

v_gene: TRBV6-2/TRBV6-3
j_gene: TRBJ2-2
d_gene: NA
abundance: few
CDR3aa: CASSYGGDSGELFF
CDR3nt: TGTGCCAGCAGTTACGGAGGAGATTCCGGGGAGCTGTTTTTT

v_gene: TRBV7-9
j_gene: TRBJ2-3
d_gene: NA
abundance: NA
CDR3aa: CASSNPRDLTDTQYF
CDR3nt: TGTGCCAGCAGCAACCCCCGGGACTTGACAGATACGCAGTATTTT

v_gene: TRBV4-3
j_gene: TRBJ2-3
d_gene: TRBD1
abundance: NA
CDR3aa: CASSLRDRQLDTQYF
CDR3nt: TGCGCCAGCAGCCTCCGGGACAGGCAGTTAGATACGCAGTATTTT

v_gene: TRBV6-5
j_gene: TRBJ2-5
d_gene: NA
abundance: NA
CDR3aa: CASSYIGQGETQYF
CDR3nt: TGTGCCAGCAGTTACATAGGGCAGGGGGAGACCCAGTACTTC

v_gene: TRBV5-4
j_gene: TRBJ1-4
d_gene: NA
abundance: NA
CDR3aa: CASSLSGGNEKLFF
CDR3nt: TGTGCCAGCAGCCTCTCGGGAGGGAATGAAAAACTGTTTTTT

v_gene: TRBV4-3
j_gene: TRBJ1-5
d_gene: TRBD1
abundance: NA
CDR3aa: CASSRDRGNQPQHF
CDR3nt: TGCGCCAGCAGCCGCGACAGGGGAAATCAGCCCCAGCATTTT

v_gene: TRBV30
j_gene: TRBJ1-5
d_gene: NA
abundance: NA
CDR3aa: CAWSPTGRRGNQPQHF
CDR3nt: TGTGCCTGGAGTCCCACCGGCCGGAGGGGCAATCAGCCCCAGCATTTT

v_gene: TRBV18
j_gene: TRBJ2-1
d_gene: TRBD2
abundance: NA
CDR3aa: CASSRGTRRNNEQFF
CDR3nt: TGTGCCAGCTCACGCGGGACTAGAAGGAACAATGAGCAGTTCTTC

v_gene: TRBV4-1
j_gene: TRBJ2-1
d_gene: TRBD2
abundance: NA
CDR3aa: CASRQRETYNEQFF
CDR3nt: TGCGCCAGCAGACAGCGGGAGACCTACAATGAGCAGTTCTTC

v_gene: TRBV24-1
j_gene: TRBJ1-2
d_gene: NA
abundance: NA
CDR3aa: CATSTHANYGYTF
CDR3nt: TGTGCCACCAGTACACACGCTAACTATGGCTACACCTTC

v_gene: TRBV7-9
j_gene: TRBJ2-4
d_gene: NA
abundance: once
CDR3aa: CASSLDPMGDWENIQYF
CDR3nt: TGTGCCAGCAGTCTGGACCCAATGGGGGACTGGGAAAACATTCAGTACTTC

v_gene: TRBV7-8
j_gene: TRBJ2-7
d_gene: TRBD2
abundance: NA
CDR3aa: CASAKREGVTYEQYF
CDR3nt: TGTGCCAGCGCCAAGCGGGAGGGCGTTACCTACGAGCAGTACTTC

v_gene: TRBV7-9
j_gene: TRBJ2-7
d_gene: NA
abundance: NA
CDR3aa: CASSFSQGFGEQYF
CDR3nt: TGTGCCAGCAGCTTTTCCCAGGGGTTTGGAGAGCAGTACTTC

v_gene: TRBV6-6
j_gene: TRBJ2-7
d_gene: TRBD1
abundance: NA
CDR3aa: CASSPTGGWSYEQYF
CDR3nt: TGTGCCAGCAGTCCAACAGGGGGCTGGTCCTACGAGCAGTACTTC

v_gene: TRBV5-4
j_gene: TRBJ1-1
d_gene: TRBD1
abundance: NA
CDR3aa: CASSPGTGNTEAFF
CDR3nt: TGTGCCAGCAGCCCTGGGACAGGGAACACTGAAGCTTTCTTT

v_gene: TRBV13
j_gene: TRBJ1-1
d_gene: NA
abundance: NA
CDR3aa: CASSLVGVSTEAFF
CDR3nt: TGTGCCAGCAGCTTAGTGGGAGTCAGCACTGAAGCTTTCTTT

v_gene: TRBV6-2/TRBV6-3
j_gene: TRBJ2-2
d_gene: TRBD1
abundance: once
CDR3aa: CASSRFRTGEAGELFF
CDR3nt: TGTGCCAGCAGCCGTTTCCGGACAGGGGAGGCCGGGGAGCTGTTTTTT

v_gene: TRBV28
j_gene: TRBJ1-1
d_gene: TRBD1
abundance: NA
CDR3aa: CASSLHRGKTEAFF
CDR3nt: TGTGCCAGCAGTTTACACAGGGGGAAAACTGAAGCTTTCTTT

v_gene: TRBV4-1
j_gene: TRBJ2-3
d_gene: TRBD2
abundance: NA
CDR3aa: CASSARLAGGIRPDTQYF
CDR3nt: TGCGCCAGCAGCGCAAGACTAGCGGGGGGGATCCGCCCAGATACGCAGTATTTT

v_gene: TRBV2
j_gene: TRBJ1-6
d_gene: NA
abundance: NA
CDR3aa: CASSPLMEGNSPLHF
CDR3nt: TGTGCCAGCAGCCCACTGATGGAGGGAAATTCACCCCTCCACTTT

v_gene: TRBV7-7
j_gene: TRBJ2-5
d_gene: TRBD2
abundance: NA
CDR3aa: CASSSRLAGVETQYF
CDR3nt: TGTGCCAGCAGCTCTCGACTAGCGGGGGTGGAGACCCAGTACTTC

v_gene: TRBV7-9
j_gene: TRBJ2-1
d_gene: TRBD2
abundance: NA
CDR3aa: CASSPREGPYNEQFF
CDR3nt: TGTGCCAGCAGCCCACGGGAGGGTCCCTACAATGAGCAGTTCTTC

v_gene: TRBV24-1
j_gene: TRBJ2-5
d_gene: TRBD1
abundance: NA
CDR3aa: CATSDRPGQTPEETQYF
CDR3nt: TGTGCCACCAGTGATAGACCGGGACAGACCCCCGAAGAGACCCAGTACTTC

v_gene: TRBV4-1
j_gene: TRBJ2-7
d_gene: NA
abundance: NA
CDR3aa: CASSQEPRTALSYEQYF
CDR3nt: TGCGCCAGCAGCCAAGAGCCAAGGACAGCTCTCTCCTACGAGCAGTACTTC

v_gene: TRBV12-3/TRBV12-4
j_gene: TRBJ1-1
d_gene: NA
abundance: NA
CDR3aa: CASKPGLNTEAFF
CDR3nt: TGTGCCAGCAAACCAGGGCTGAACACTGAAGCTTTCTTT

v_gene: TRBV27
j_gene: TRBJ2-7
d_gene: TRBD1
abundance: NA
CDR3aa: CASSLSMAGGFYEQYF
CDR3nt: TGTGCCAGCAGTTTATCGATGGCAGGGGGCTTCTACGAGCAGTACTTC

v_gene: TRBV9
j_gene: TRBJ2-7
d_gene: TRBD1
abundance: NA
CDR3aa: CASSRFGQGPNEQYF
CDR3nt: TGTGCCAGCTCGCGCTTCGGACAGGGGCCGAACGAGCAGTACTTC

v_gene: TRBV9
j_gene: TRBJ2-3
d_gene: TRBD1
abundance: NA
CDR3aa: CASSLGQGTDTQYF
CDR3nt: TGTGCCAGCAGCCTAGGACAGGGGACAGATACGCAGTATTTT

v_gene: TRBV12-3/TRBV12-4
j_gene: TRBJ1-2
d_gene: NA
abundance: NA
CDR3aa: CASSRGGDGYTF
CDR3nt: TGTGCCAGCAGCCGGGGGGGGGATGGCTACACCTTC

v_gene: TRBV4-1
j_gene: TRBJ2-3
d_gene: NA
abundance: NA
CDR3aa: CASSQDWGAGAFTDTQYF
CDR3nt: TGCGCCAGCAGCCAAGATTGGGGGGCGGGGGCGTTCACAGATACGCAGTATTTT

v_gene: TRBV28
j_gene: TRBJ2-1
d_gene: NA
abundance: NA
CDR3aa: CASSFSLTPSGEQFF
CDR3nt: TGTGCCAGCAGTTTCAGTCTGACTCCCTCTGGTGAGCAGTTCTTC

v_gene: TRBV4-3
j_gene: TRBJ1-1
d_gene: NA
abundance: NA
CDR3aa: CASSQVEGNTEAFF
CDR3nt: TGCGCCAGCAGCCAAGTGGAGGGGAACACTGAAGCTTTCTTT

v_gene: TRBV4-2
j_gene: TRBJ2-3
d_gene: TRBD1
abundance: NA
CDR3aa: CASSFRGRATDTQYF
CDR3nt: TGTGCCAGCAGCTTTAGGGGGCGCGCCACAGATACGCAGTATTTT

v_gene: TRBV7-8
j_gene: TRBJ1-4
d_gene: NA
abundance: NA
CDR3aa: CASSYRPDSANEKLFF
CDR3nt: TGTGCCAGCAGCTACAGACCGGACAGCGCGAATGAAAAACTGTTTTTT

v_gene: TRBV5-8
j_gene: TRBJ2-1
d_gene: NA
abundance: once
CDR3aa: CASSLGGHEQFF
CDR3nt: TGTGCCAGCAGCTTGGGCGGCCATGAGCAGTTCTTC

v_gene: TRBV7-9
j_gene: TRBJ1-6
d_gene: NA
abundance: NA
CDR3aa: CASSSQGLGNSPLHF
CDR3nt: TGTGCCAGCAGCTCCCAGGGGCTAGGTAATTCACCCCTCCACTTT

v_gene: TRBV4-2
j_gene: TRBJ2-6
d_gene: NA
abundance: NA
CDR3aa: CASSQVSGLFLSGANVLTF
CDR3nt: TGTGCCAGCAGCCAAGTGTCAGGCCTCTTTCTCTCTGGGGCCAACGTCCTGACTTTC